One and the same sample provided the 22 T cell receptor beta chains below, sequenced in a study of T cell responses to AZD1222 COVID-19 vaccine. Sequencing was performed with immunoSEQ multiplex PCR; in TCRdb, only in-frame clones are kept and a portion is missing. This repertoire shows about 97,000 clones, about 86% found once; its top ten account for 5%. Source: peripheral blood, taken on day 0 of AZD1222 vaccination. The receptor set was obtained from an adult in good health.

This clone was observed once. The genes are TRBV19 and TRBJ1-5, with a weak D call TRBD1 (6 bases). The germline V gene encodes CDR1 LNHDA and CDR2 SQIVND (reference sequence). Trimming pared 1 base from V and 2 bases from J, leaving 9 bases between. The CDR3 runs 15 residues. The CDR3 region is CASSIVAGGNQPQHF. The DNA for the CDR3 is TGTGCCAGTAGTATAGTGGCAGGGGGCAATCAGCCCCAGCATTTT.

J is TRBJ1-4 and V is TRBV28, with TRBD1 matching 8 bases. The CDR3 runs 14 residues. V trimming: 3 bases; J trimming: 7 bases; junction bases outside the gene matches: 4. The germline V gene encodes CDR1 MDHEN and CDR2 SYDVKM. The CDR3, as DNA: TGTGCCAGCAGTTTGGACAGGGTTGTTGAAAAACTGTTTTTT. It translates to CASSLDRVVEKLFF.

This clone was counted once. CDR3 protein: CASSKPPGGNGANVLTF. The CDR3 bases are TGTGCCAGTAGTAAGCCCCCGGGGGGGAACGGGGCCAACGTCCTGACTTTC. This chain joins TRBV19 and TRBJ2-6, with TRBD2 identical over 8 bases. The CDR3 length is 17 residues. Per germline, CDR1 LNHDA and CDR2 SQIVND (reference sequence). V dropped 4 bases and J dropped 4; count of bases not matched to a gene: 9.

The V and J genes are TRBV11-3 and TRBJ2-3; no reliable D call. Germline V gene data show CDR1 as SGHNT and CDR2 as YENEEA. There are 14 residues in the CDR3. V lost 4 bases and J lost 2, with 10 bases in between. The CDR3 bases are TGTGCCAGCAGCTCTAGAGAATTCACAGATACGCAGTATTTT. This sequence encodes CASSSREFTDTQYF.

The J gene is TRBJ1-2, the V gene TRBV19; TRBD1 might be the D (5 bases). The germline CDR1 and CDR2 sequences are LNHDA and SQIVND (reference sequence). Between the trimmed V and J ends, which lost 7 bases and 5 bases, there was a span of 26 bases. The CDR3 spans 17 residues. CDR3 loop: CASNFRDGERLLYGYTF. For the CDR3, the DNA is TGTGCCAGTAATTTCCGGGACGGTGAACGGCTATTATATGGCTACACCTTC.

The genes are TRBV27 and TRBJ2-7, with D hard to call. Trimming cost V 3 bases and J 1 base, with 16 bases left between them. From germline, CDR1 is MNHEY and CDR2 SMNVEV (reference sequence). The CDR3 consists of 16 residues. The CDR3 nucleotides are TGTGCCAGCAGTTTGAATTTTTTACAGTGGTCCTACGAGCAGTACTTC. This translates into CASSLNFLQWSYEQYF.

The chain recombines TRBV5-1 with TRBJ1-1; D not certain. CDR1 and CDR2 from the germline V gene are SGHRS and YFSETQ. The V and J ends lost 3 bases and 4 bases respectively, with 10 bases between them. The CDR3 runs to 13 residues. CDR3 loop: CASSWMEGTEAFF. Written as DNA, the CDR3 is TGCGCCAGCAGCTGGATGGAGGGCACTGAAGCTTTCTTT.

The rearrangement joins TRBV7-9 to TRBJ2-5, with D possibly matching TRBD2 (6 bases). Germline CDR1 reads SEHNR; CDR2 reads FQNEAQ (reference sequence). This CDR3 has 15 residues. V lost 1 base to trimming and J lost 5 bases, with 14 bases between them. In nucleotides, the CDR3 is TGTGCCAGCAGCTTAGTGGCGGCGGGAAGGGAGACCCAGTACTTC. The encoded protein is CASSLVAAGRETQYF.

The chain has TRBV6-5 and TRBJ2-7; 8 bases are shared with TRBD2. Germline values: CDR1 MNHEY, CDR2 SVGAGI. The CDR3 spans 14 residues. V was clipped by 7 bases and J by 0 bases; unmatched bases: 5. CDR3 coding DNA: TGTGCCAGCAAATCGAGCGGGGGCTCCTACGAGCAGTACTTC. It encodes CASKSSGGSYEQYF.

The chain's CDR3 is CASSIYGTGTNTGELFF. The CDR3 DNA reads as TGTGCCAGTAGTATTTATGGGACAGGGACGAACACCGGGGAGCTGTTTTTT. This rearrangement joins TRBV19 to TRBJ2-2; 9 positions agree with TRBD1. This CDR3 contains 17 residues. The trim removed 3 bases at V and 0 bases at J, leaving 5 bases unmatched. Germline V gene sequence: CDR1 LNHDA, CDR2 SQIVND (reference sequence).

The chain recombines TRBV5-4 with TRBJ2-5; D not certain. This CDR3 is 18 amino acids long. Germline CDR1 SGHNT, CDR2 YYREEE (reference sequence). The germline V and J ends were trimmed by 4 bases and 4 bases, with 26 bases remaining between them. CDR3 coding DNA: TGTGCCAGCAGCCTGACGGTTTATAGCCCGCCTCGAGGAGAGACCCAGTACTTC. Translation gives CASSLTVYSPPRGETQYF. The full variable domain, in which reference TRBV5-4 and TRBJ2-5 provide the parts outside the CDR3, is ETGVTQSPTHLIKTRGQQVTLRCSSQSGHNTVSWYQQALGQGPQFIFQYYREEENGRGNFPPRFSGLQFPNYSSELNVNALELDDSALYLCASSLTVYSPPRGETQYFGPGTRLLVL.

The chain combines TRBV25-1 with TRBJ1-4; TRBD1 agrees at 8 bases. Losses at the gene ends were 6 bases for V and 7 bases for J; bases not matched to a gene: 7. The CDR3 runs 14 residues. In germline, CDR1 is MGHDK, CDR2 SYGVNS. The CDR3 protein is CASRETGEGEKLFF. CDR3 coding DNA: TGTGCCAGCAGAGAGACAGGGGAGGGTGAAAAACTGTTTTTT.

The V call is TRBV3-1 (or the pseudogene TRBV3-2), the J call TRBJ1-6; the match to TRBD1 covers 11 bases. CDR3 length: 15 amino acids. CDR1 is LGHDT, CDR2 YNNKEL, per germline (reference sequence). After removal of 4 bases from V and 10 bases from J, the junction contained 6 bases not matched to a gene. The CDR3 coding sequence is TGTGCCAGCAGCCCCCGGGACAGGGGGAACTCACCCCTCCACTTT. This encodes CASSPRDRGNSPLHF.

The chain employs TRBV7-2 and TRBJ1-4; the D is unclear. V lost 0 bases and J 4 bases, leaving 9 bases between the germline ends. Germline CDR1 reads SGHTA; CDR2 reads FQGNSA. The CDR3 runs to 15 residues. CDR3 region: CASSLAGSNNEKLFF. Here the CDR3 DNA reads TGTGCCAGCAGCTTAGCAGGCTCAAATAATGAAAAACTGTTTTTT. The full variable domain, its missing parts supplied by reference TRBV7-2 and TRBJ1-4, is GAGVSQSPSNKVTEKGKDVELRCDPISGHTALYWYRQSLGQGLEFLIYFQGNSAPDKSGLPSDRFSAERTGGSVSTLTIQRTQQEDSAVYLCASSLAGSNNEKLFFGSGTQLSVL.

This chain connects TRBV11-1 to TRBJ2-3, with 9 bases matching TRBD2. CDR1 and CDR2 from the germline V gene are SGHAT and FQDESV (reference sequence). Trimming cost V 5 bases and J 1 base; bases outside gene matches: 7. This CDR3 contains 16 residues. The CDR3 DNA follows: TGTGCCAGCAGCCCTGTAGCGGGGGAAGGCACAGATACGCAGTATTTT. It specifies CASSPVAGEGTDTQYF.

V is TRBV28 and J is TRBJ1-6; 7 bases are shared with TRBD1. The germline V gene has CDR1 MDHEN and CDR2 SYDVKM. V shed 5 bases, J shed 7 bases, and the junction held 8 bases outside the gene matches. This CDR3 comprises 15 residues. CDR3 sequence (DNA): TGTGCCAGCAGTCCCCACGAACAGGGGAATTCACCCCTCCACTTT. Protein product: CASSPHEQGNSPLHF.

This chain uses TRBV2 with TRBJ1-2, with D hard to call. Germline V gene data show CDR1 as SNHLY and CDR2 as FYNNEI. V gave up 2 bases and J gave up 3 bases, with 4 bases separating them. The CDR3 loop spans 12 amino acids. The chain's CDR3 is CASSESHYGYTF. The CDR3 nucleotides are TGTGCCAGCAGTGAATCCCACTATGGCTACACCTTC.

The J gene is TRBJ2-7, the V gene TRBV28, with D maybe TRBD2 (6 bases). Trimming cost V 4 bases and J 1 base, with 17 bases left between them. Germline CDR1 and CDR2: MDHEN and SYDVKM. This CDR3 is 16 amino acids long. CDR3 loop: CASSSNPDYQSYEQYF. CDR3 DNA sequence: TGTGCCAGCAGTTCTAATCCGGACTACCAGTCCTACGAGCAGTACTTC.

There are a few counts of this clone. The V gene is TRBV28, the J gene TRBJ1-5; D remains ambiguous. Per the germline V gene, CDR1 is MDHEN and CDR2 is SYDVKM. The CDR3 is made up of 14 amino acids. The V and J ends lost 4 bases and 5 bases respectively, with 12 bases between them. Written as DNA, the CDR3 is TGTGCCAGCAGTTCGGACGGTAGGGATCAGCCCCAGCATTTT. It encodes CASSSDGRDQPQHF.

The chain joins TRBV11-1 to TRBJ1-4, with D unclear. Germline CDR1 reads SGHAT; CDR2 reads FQDESV (reference sequence). V dropped 1 base and J dropped 0 bases, with 9 bases sitting between them. The CDR3 spans 16 residues. CDR3 sequence (DNA): TGTGCCAGCAGCTTAGGAACAAGTGCAACTAATGAAAAACTGTTTTTT. Its protein is CASSLGTSATNEKLFF.

Only a few counts were recorded for this clone. The V gene is TRBV30, the J gene TRBJ1-2; D not certain. V lost 3 bases to trimming and J lost 0 bases, with 8 bases between them. Germline assignment: CDR1 GTSNPN and CDR2 SVGIG (reference sequence). CDR3 length: 13 amino acids. This CDR3 is CAWSADTNYGYTF. DNA of the CDR3: TGTGCCTGGAGCGCTGACACTAACTATGGCTACACCTTC.

The chain joins TRBV3-1 (or the pseudogene TRBV3-2) to TRBJ2-3; TRBD1 aligns across 7 bases. CDR1 and CDR2 (germline): LGHDT, YNNKEL (reference sequence). The CDR3 runs to 19 residues. Trimming removed 2 bases from V and 3 bases from J; junction bases left unmatched: 17. The chain's CDR3 is CASSQTGATGSIRTDTQYF. The CDR3 DNA follows: TGTGCCAGCAGCCAAACCGGGGCGACAGGGTCCATTAGGACAGATACGCAGTATTTT.